The sequence of this T cell receptor (beta chain) was determined in a study of T cells in Graves' hyperthyroidism and ophthalmopathy. Points from the study as a whole: A 13 V-J signature model discriminated ophthalmopathy versus stable hyperthyroidism.

The source material, RNA transcripts, was used to amplify TCR beta CDR3 regions. An initial round of RT-PCR targeting the TCR CDR3 relied on the HTBI primer set. TCRdb passed the multiplex PCR reads through MiXCR, listing each CDR3 protein once. The sample consists of around 340,000 distinct CDR3 sequences, around 13% of them appearing once. No ophthalmopathy progression within 18 months constituted stable Graves' hyperthyroidism. Trimming stripped 2 bases from V and 8 bases from J, with 12 bases between. The CDR3 runs 13 residues. Germline CDR1 SGHAT, CDR2 FQNNGV. There are many counts of this clonotype. Its matching antigen is unknown.

The V and J genes are TRBV11-2 and TRBJ1-2; D gene unclear. The origin of this receptor is a woman aged 30 to 39 with Graves' hyperthyroidism. The source material was blood. CDR3 coding DNA: TGTGCCAGCAGCTTACAAATCGGTAGGGGCTACACCTTC. Translation gives CASSLQIGRGYTF.